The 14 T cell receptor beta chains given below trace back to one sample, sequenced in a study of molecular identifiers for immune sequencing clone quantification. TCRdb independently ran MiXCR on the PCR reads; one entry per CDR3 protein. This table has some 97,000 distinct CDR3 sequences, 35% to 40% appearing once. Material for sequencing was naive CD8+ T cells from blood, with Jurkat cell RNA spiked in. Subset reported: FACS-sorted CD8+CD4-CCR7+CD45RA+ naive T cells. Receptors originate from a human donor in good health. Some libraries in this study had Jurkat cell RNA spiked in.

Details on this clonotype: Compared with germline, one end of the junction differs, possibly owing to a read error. CDR3 DNA sequence: TGTGCCAGCAGCTTAGAACCGAGCACCGGGGGGCTGTTTTTT. This encodes CASSLEPSTGGLFF. The gene calls are TRBV7-9 and TRBJ2-2; D possibly corresponds to TRBD2 (6 bases). In germline, CDR1 is SEHNR, CDR2 FQNEAQ (reference sequence). This CDR3 is built from 14 residues.

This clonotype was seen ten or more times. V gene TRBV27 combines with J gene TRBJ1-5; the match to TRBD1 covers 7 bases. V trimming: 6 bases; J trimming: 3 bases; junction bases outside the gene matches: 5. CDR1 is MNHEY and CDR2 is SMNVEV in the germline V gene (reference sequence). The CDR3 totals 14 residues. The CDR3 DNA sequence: TGTGCCAGCAGACCGGGACAGACCAATCAGCCCCAGCATTTT. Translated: CASRPGQTNQPQHF.

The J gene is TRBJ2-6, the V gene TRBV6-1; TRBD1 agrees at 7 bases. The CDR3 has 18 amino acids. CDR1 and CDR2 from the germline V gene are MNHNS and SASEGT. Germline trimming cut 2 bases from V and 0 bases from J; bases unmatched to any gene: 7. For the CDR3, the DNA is TGTGCCAGCAGTGAATCGGGGACAGTCTCCTCTGGGGCCAACGTCCTGACTTTC. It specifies CASSESGTVSSGANVLTF.

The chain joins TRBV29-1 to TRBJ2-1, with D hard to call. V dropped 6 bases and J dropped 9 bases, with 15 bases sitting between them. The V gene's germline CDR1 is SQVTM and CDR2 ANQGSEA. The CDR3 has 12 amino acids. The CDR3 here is CSVPRPGSEQFF. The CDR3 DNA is TGCAGCGTCCCCCGCCCGGGCAGTGAGCAGTTCTTC.

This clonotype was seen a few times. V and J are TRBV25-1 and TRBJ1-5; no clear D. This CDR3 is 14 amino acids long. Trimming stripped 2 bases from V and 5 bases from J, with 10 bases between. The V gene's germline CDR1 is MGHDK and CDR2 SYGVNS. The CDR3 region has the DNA TGTGCCAGCAGTGAAGGACTCGGAGATCAGCCCCAGCATTTT. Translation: CASSEGLGDQPQHF.

CDR3 bases: TGTGCCACCAATGACCCCACACTAAGCGCAGATACGCAGTATTTT. It codes for CATNDPTLSADTQYF. The rearrangement links TRBV10-3 to TRBJ2-3; D gene unclear. This CDR3 region has 15 residues. V was pared by 10 bases and J by 4 bases, with 21 bases between. The V gene's germline CDR1 is ENHRY and CDR2 SYGVKD.

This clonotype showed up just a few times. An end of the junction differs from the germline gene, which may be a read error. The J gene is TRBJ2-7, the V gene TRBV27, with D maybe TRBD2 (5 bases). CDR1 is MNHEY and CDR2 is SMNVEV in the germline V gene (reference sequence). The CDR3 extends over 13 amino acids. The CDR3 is CASAIADSYERYF. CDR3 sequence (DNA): TGTGCCAGCGCGATCGCGGACTCCTACGAGCGGTACTTC.

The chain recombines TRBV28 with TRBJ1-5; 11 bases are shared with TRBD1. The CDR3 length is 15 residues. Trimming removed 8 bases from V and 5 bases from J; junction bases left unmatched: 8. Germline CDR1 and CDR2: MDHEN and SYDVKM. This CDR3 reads CASCRDRGIHQPQHF. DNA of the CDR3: TGTGCCAGCTGCCGGGACAGGGGGATTCATCAGCCCCAGCATTTT.

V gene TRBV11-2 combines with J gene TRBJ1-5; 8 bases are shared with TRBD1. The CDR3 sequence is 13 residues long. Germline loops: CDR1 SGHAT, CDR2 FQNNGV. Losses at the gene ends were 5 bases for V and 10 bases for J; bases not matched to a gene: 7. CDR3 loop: CASSLGTGLPQHF. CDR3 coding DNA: TGTGCCAGCAGCCTAGGGACAGGCTTACCCCAGCATTTT.

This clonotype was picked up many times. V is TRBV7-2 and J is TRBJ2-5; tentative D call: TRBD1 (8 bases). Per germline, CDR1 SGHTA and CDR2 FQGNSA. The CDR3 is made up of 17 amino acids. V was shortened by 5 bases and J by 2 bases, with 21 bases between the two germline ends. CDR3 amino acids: CASSPGQGSSGQETQYF. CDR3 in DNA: TGTGCCAGCAGCCCCGGACAGGGCTCTAGCGGACAAGAGACCCAGTACTTC.

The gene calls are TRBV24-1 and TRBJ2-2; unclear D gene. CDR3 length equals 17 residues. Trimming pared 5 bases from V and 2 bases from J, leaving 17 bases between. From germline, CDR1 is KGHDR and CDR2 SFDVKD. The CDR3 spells CATSGLGTSTNTGELFF. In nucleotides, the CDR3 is TGTGCCACCAGTGGTCTGGGTACCTCTACTAACACCGGGGAGCTGTTTTTT.

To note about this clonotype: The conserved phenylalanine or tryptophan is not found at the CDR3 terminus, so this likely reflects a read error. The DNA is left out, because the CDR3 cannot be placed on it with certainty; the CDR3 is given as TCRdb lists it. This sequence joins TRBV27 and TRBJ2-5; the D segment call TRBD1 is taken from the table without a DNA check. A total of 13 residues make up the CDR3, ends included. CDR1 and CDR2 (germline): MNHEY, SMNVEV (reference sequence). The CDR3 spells CASSPDAGDRTDY.

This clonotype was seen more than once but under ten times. This CDR3 is CASSLDLAFYEQYF. Here the CDR3 DNA reads TGCGCCAGCAGCTTGGATCTAGCGTTTTACGAGCAGTACTTC. The chain carries TRBV5-1 and TRBJ2-7; a weak D match, TRBD2 (6 bases). The germline gives CDR1 SGHRS, CDR2 YFSETQ. The CDR3 extends over 14 amino acids. Deletions cut 0 bases from V and 4 bases from J, with 11 bases between.

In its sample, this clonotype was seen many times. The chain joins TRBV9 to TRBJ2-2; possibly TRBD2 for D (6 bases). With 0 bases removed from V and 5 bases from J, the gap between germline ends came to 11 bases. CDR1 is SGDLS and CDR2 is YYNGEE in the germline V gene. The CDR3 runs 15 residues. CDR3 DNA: TGTGCCAGCAGCGTAGGTGGAGGGTGGACCGGGGAGCTGTTTTTT. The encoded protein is CASSVGGGWTGELFF. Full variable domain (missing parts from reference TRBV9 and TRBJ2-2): DSGVTQTPKHLITATGQRVTLRCSPRSGDLSVYWYQQSLDQGLQFLIQYYNGEERAKGNILERFSAQQFPDLHSELNLSSLELGDSALYFCASSVGGGWTGELFFGEGSRLTVL.